A single sample gave rise to the 10 T cell receptor beta chains below, sequenced in a study of CXCR3-negative and CXCR3-positive naive CD8 T cells (dated by TCRdb to between 2017 and 2020). Sequencing was performed on a NextSeq 550. The Human TCR Profiling Kit (MiLaboratory) was used to make UMI-labeled 5' RACE TRB cDNA libraries. TCRdb reprocessed the public reads and reports one entry per CDR3 protein sequence, without DNA. The table kept for this sample lists approximately 9,700 distinct CDR3 sequences. Of the sample, more than 0.8% falls within the top ten clones. Source material: naive CXCR3- CD8+ T cells from blood. Taken with the paper, the label for cell subset or site translates to: CD45RO-CCR7+CD27+CD95- naive CD8+ T cells lacking CXCR3 (TNR3-). These receptors were taken from a human donor in good health. Some clones in this sample may be carry-over from other donors' samples.

In terms of frequency, this clonotype is medium-sized. The rearrangement uses TRBV12-3 or TRBV12-4 and TRBJ1-6. This CDR3 contains 12 residues. The CDR3 loop reads CASSLVGSPLHF.

The chain couples TRBV5-1 to TRBJ1-2; TCRdb's D gene call, TRBD1, goes unchecked for lack of DNA. The CDR3 runs to 16 residues. Per the germline V gene, CDR1 is SGHRS and CDR2 is YFSETQ. The CDR3 reads CASSSQSWTGEYGYTF.

By frequency, this clonotype registers medium-sized. V is TRBV4-3 and J is TRBJ2-1. The V gene's germline CDR1 is LGHNA and CDR2 YSLEER. The CDR3 extends over 14 amino acids. This chain's CDR3 is CASSQDAGNNEQFF.

The V gene is TRBV5-1, the J gene TRBJ2-7; lacking DNA, the TRBD1 call made by TCRdb goes unchecked. The V gene's germline CDR1 is SGHRS and CDR2 YFSETQ. The CDR3 totals 13 residues. The CDR3 reads CASSLGGGYEQYF.

The chain links TRBV29-1 to TRBJ2-6. The CDR3 sequence is 17 residues long. Per germline, CDR1 SQVTM and CDR2 ANQGSEA. The chain's CDR3 is CSVESVAIPSGANVLTF.

The chain links TRBV9 to TRBJ2-7; absent DNA, TCRdb's TRBD2 call cannot be checked. Germline values: CDR1 SGDLS, CDR2 YYNGEE. CDR3 length equals 15 residues. The CDR3 sequence: CASSVGGVGNYEQYF.

This clonotype shows up as medium-sized by frequency. V and J are TRBV20-1 and TRBJ1-2. The CDR3 length is 13 residues. Germline CDR1 reads DFQATT; CDR2 reads SNEGSKA (reference sequence). Here the CDR3 reads CSARDHGSYGYTF.

The chain couples TRBV28 to TRBJ2-1; lacking DNA, the TRBD2 call made by TCRdb goes unchecked. Germline CDR1 MDHEN, CDR2 SYDVKM. This CDR3 has 16 amino acids. The CDR3 loop is CASSAGTLSSYNEQFF. The full variable domain, with the rest looked up from reference TRBV28 and TRBJ2-1, is DVKVTQSSRYLVKRTGEKVFLECVQDMDHENMFWYRQDPGLGLRLIYFSYDVKMKEKGDIPEGYSVSREKKERFSLILESASTNQTSMYLCASSAGTLSSYNEQFFGPGTRLTVL.

This clonotype is classed as medium-sized by frequency. V and J are TRBV20-1 and TRBJ2-3; the D gene TCRdb calls, TRBD2, cannot be checked with no DNA. CDR3 length: 17 amino acids. The germline V gene has CDR1 DFQATT and CDR2 SNEGSKA (reference sequence). The CDR3 sequence: CSARTGPLAGHTDTQYF.

This clonotype is labeled medium-sized (0.01 to 0.1%) based on frequency. The chain uses TRBV20-1 and TRBJ2-3. The CDR3 consists of 15 residues. Per germline, CDR1 DFQATT and CDR2 SNEGSKA (reference sequence). The CDR3 sequence is CSARDGDSVTDTQYF.